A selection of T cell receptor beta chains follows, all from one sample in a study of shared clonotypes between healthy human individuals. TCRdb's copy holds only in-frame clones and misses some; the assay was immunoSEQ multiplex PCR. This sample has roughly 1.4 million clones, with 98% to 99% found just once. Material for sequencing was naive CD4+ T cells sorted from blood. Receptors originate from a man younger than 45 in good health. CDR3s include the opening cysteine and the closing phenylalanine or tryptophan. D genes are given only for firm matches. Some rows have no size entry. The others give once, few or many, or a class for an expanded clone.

CDR3: CSAGTGETQYF
DNA: TGCAGTGCCGGGACAGGAGAGACCCAGTACTTC
V: TRBV20-1
size: NA
J: TRBJ2-5
D: TRBD1

CDR3: CASSQGLAGEYEQYF
DNA: TGTGCCAGCAGCCAGGGACTAGCGGGAGAATACGAGCAGTACTTC
V: TRBV7-9
size: NA
J: TRBJ2-7
D: TRBD2

CDR3: CASSKTGAGTEAFF
DNA: TGTGCCAGCAGCAAAACAGGGGCAGGAACTGAAGCTTTCTTT
V: TRBV9
size: NA
J: TRBJ1-1
D: TRBD1

CDR3: CASSATGGAANEKLFF
DNA: TGTGCCAGTAGTGCGACAGGGGGAGCAGCTAATGAAAAACTGTTTTTT
V: TRBV19
size: NA
J: TRBJ1-4
D: TRBD1

CDR3: CASSLGQGDEQYF
DNA: TGTGCCAGCAGCTTGGGACAGGGGGACGAGCAGTACTTC
V: TRBV7-9
size: NA
J: TRBJ2-7
D: TRBD1

CDR3: CASSFPPRETQYF
DNA: TGTGCCAGCAGTTTCCCCCCCCGAGAGACCCAGTACTTC
V: TRBV28
size: NA
J: TRBJ2-5
D: NA

CDR3: CASSTSATQYF
DNA: TGTGCCAGCAGCACATCAGCTACGCAGTATTTT
V: TRBV2
size: NA
J: TRBJ2-3
D: NA

CDR3: CASSLNIRETQYF
DNA: TGTGCCAGCAGCTTAAATATTCGAGAGACCCAGTACTTC
V: TRBV7-6
size: NA
J: TRBJ2-5
D: NA

CDR3: CASSFVPLIGSRAYEQYF
DNA: TGTGCCAGCAGTTTCGTCCCTTTGATTGGTTCCAGGGCGTACGAGCAGTACTTC
V: TRBV28
size: NA
J: TRBJ2-7
D: NA

CDR3: CASSPSRSVTDTQYF
DNA: TGTGCCAGCAGTCCCTCCCGCTCTGTAACAGATACGCAGTATTTT
V: TRBV28
size: NA
J: TRBJ2-3
D: NA

CDR3: CASSPLERETQYF
DNA: TGTGCCAGCTCACCACTGGAAAGGGAGACCCAGTACTTC
V: TRBV18
size: NA
J: TRBJ2-5
D: NA

CDR3: CGRAGANVLTF
DNA: TGTGGCAGGGCTGGGGCCAACGTCCTGACTTTC
V: TRBV21-1
size: NA
J: TRBJ2-6
D: NA

CDR3: CASSDGPPAGELFF
DNA: TGTGCCAGCAGTGATGGACCCCCGGCCGGGGAGCTGTTTTTT
V: TRBV2
size: few
J: TRBJ2-2
D: NA

CDR3: CASSLFALAGGVEQYF
DNA: TGTGCCAGCAGTTTATTTGCGCTAGCGGGAGGTGTGGAGCAGTACTTC
V: TRBV28
size: NA
J: TRBJ2-7
D: TRBD2

CDR3: CASSPPGVGSYNEQFF
DNA: TGTGCCAGCTCACCGCCTGGTGTTGGGAGTTACAATGAGCAGTTCTTC
V: TRBV18
size: NA
J: TRBJ2-1
D: NA

CDR3: CASSQDPRQPFVVEQYF
DNA: TGCGCCAGCAGCCAAGATCCTCGACAACCATTCGTCGTCGAGCAGTACTTC
V: TRBV4-1
size: NA
J: TRBJ2-7
D: NA

CDR3: CASSPTTPTGELFF
DNA: TGTGCCAGCTCACCGACGACTCCCACCGGGGAGCTGTTTTTT
V: TRBV18
size: NA
J: TRBJ2-2
D: NA

CDR3: CATSRDLLNQETQYF
DNA: TGTGCCACCAGCAGAGATTTACTGAACCAAGAGACCCAGTACTTC
V: TRBV15
size: NA
J: TRBJ2-5
D: NA

CDR3: CASSLIQEAFF
DNA: TGTGCCAGCAGCTTAATCCAGGAAGCTTTCTTT
V: TRBV7-9
size: NA
J: TRBJ1-1
D: NA

CDR3: CASSLGLAGGEQYF
DNA: TGTGCCAGCTCACTCGGACTAGCCGGGGGCGAGCAGTACTTC
V: TRBV18
size: NA
J: TRBJ2-7
D: TRBD2

CDR3: CAISDTGVGGYTF
DNA: TGTGCCATCAGTGATACAGGCGTCGGGGGCTACACCTTC
V: TRBV10-3
size: NA
J: TRBJ1-2
D: NA

CDR3: CASSWIGGKSSYNEQFF
DNA: TGTGCCAGCTCGTGGATAGGGGGCAAAAGCTCCTACAATGAGCAGTTCTTC
V: TRBV28
size: NA
J: TRBJ2-1
D: TRBD1

CDR3: CASSPNSGAPYNEQFF
DNA: TGTGCCAGCAGCCCGAATAGCGGGGCACCCTACAATGAGCAGTTCTTC
V: TRBV5-6
size: NA
J: TRBJ2-1
D: TRBD2

CDR3: CASSYSEASGANVLTF
DNA: TGTGCCAGCAGTTACTCGGAAGCCTCTGGGGCCAACGTCCTGACTTTC
V: TRBV6-5
size: NA
J: TRBJ2-6
D: NA

CDR3: CSVEGHSGAQEFF
DNA: TGCAGCGTTGAAGGACATAGCGGGGCTCAGGAGTTCTTC
V: TRBV29-1
size: NA
J: TRBJ2-1
D: TRBD2

CDR3: CASSDRGVGFNYGYTF
DNA: TGTGCCAGCAGTGACAGGGGGGTCGGATTTAACTATGGCTACACCTTC
V: TRBV6-1
size: once
J: TRBJ1-2
D: TRBD1

CDR3: CASSRGTGLYNEQFF
DNA: TGTGCCAGCAGCCGCGGGACAGGGTTATACAATGAGCAGTTCTTC
V: TRBV7-2
size: NA
J: TRBJ2-1
D: TRBD1

CDR3: CASSVGSGAGTDTQYF
DNA: TGTGCCAGCAGCGTAGGATCCGGGGCCGGGACAGATACGCAGTATTTT
V: TRBV9
size: NA
J: TRBJ2-3
D: NA

CDR3: CASSFGGQNTGELFF
DNA: TGTGCCAGCAGTTTTGGGGGACAGAACACCGGGGAGCTGTTTTTT
V: TRBV28
size: NA
J: TRBJ2-2
D: NA

CDR3: CSARTGYEQYF
DNA: TGCAGCGCCCGTACAGGATACGAGCAGTACTTC
V: TRBV29-1
size: once
J: TRBJ2-7
D: NA

CDR3: CSVDPLAGLTDTQYF
DNA: TGCAGCGTTGACCCCCTAGCGGGTCTCACAGATACGCAGTATTTT
V: TRBV29-1
size: NA
J: TRBJ2-3
D: TRBD2

CDR3: CASSRNRDSGANVLTF
DNA: TGCGCCAGCAGCCGAAACAGGGACTCTGGGGCCAACGTCCTGACTTTC
V: TRBV4-3
size: NA
J: TRBJ2-6
D: NA

CDR3: CASSFRALRAPRETQYF
DNA: TGCGCCAGCAGCTTCCGTGCACTCCGGGCCCCCCGGGAGACCCAGTACTTC
V: TRBV5-1
size: NA
J: TRBJ2-5
D: NA

CDR3: CASSSESGTGNNEQFF
DNA: TGTGCCAGCAGCTCGGAATCCGGGACAGGAAACAATGAGCAGTTCTTC
V: TRBV11-3
size: NA
J: TRBJ2-1
D: TRBD1

CDR3: CASSQRGGNTGELFF
DNA: TGTGCCAGCAGCCAAAGGGGAGGGAACACCGGGGAGCTGTTTTTT
V: TRBV6-5
size: NA
J: TRBJ2-2
D: NA

CDR3: CAWSVRTGGPLTNEKLFF
DNA: TGTGCCTGGAGTGTACGGACAGGGGGCCCACTAACTAATGAAAAACTGTTTTTT
V: TRBV30
size: NA
J: TRBJ1-4
D: TRBD1

CDR3: CAGRSSGNTIYF
DNA: TGTGCCGGCAGGAGCTCTGGAAACACCATATATTTT
V: TRBV13
size: NA
J: TRBJ1-3
D: NA

CDR3: CASSSTGSYEQYF
DNA: TGTGCCAGCAGTTCGACAGGGAGCTACGAGCAGTACTTC
V: TRBV6-5
size: once
J: TRBJ2-7
D: TRBD1

CDR3: CASSLRTGLINEQYF
DNA: TGTGCCAGCAGCTTGAGGACAGGGCTCATCAACGAGCAGTACTTC
V: TRBV5-4
size: NA
J: TRBJ2-7
D: TRBD1

CDR3: CASSPLAGAYEQYF
DNA: TGTGCCAGCAGCCCACTAGCGGGAGCCTACGAGCAGTACTTC
V: TRBV27
size: NA
J: TRBJ2-7
D: TRBD2

CDR3: CASSPAGANVLTF
DNA: TGTGCCAGTAGCCCGGCCGGGGCCAACGTCCTGACTTTC
V: TRBV19
size: NA
J: TRBJ2-6
D: NA

CDR3: CASSVRAGTGNTIYF
DNA: TGTGCCAGCAGCGTAAGGGCAGGAACTGGAAACACCATATATTTT
V: TRBV9
size: NA
J: TRBJ1-3
D: NA

CDR3: CASSLMGTVSEQFF
DNA: TGTGCCAGCAGCCTCATGGGGACCGTATCCGAGCAGTTCTTC
V: TRBV9
size: few
J: TRBJ2-1
D: NA

CDR3: CASSLGEYYGYTF
DNA: TGTGCCAGCAGCTTGGGGGAATACTATGGCTACACCTTC
V: TRBV5-4
size: NA
J: TRBJ1-2
D: NA

CDR3: CASSPTKGAARAFF
DNA: TGTGCCAGCAGCCCAACTAAGGGGGCGGCTAGAGCTTTCTTT
V: TRBV5-4
size: NA
J: TRBJ1-1
D: TRBD1

CDR3: CASSQGRYTEAFF
DNA: TGCGCCAGCAGCCAAGGCAGGTACACTGAAGCTTTCTTT
V: TRBV4-3
size: NA
J: TRBJ1-1
D: NA

CDR3: CASSASWGSSYNEQFF
DNA: TGTGCCAGCAGCGCCTCTTGGGGAAGCTCCTACAATGAGCAGTTCTTC
V: TRBV7-3
size: NA
J: TRBJ2-1
D: NA